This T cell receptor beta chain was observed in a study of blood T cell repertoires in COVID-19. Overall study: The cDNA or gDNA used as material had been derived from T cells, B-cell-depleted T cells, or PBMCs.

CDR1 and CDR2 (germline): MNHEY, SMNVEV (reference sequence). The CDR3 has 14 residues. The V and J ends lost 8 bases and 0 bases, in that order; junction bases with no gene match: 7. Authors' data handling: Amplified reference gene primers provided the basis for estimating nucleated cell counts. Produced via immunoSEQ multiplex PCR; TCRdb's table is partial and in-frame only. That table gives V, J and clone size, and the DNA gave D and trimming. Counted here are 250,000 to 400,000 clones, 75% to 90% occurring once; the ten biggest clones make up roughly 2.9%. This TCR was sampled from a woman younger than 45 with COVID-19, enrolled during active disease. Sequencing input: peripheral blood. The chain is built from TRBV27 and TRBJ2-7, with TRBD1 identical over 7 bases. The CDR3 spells CASRDRVRSYEQYF. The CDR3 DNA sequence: TGTGCCAGCCGTGACAGGGTTCGCTCCTACGAGCAGTACTTC.